A single sample gave rise to the 20 T cell receptor beta chains below, sequenced in a study of tumor-infiltrating lymphocytes in primary liver carcinoma. Extraction also yielded germline DNA, while blood RNA was obtained from unsorted whole blood. A constant-region primer served to make TCR beta cDNA from about 0.5 ug total RNA. For TCR beta, libraries were produced by three nested multiplex PCR rounds using slightly modified ARM-PCR. TRBV1-TRBV30 forward primers and a C-beta reverse primer were used in the first two PCR rounds, which each ran for approximately 9 cycles. Using its own MiXCR run on the multiplex PCR reads, TCRdb lists one record per CDR3 protein. The sample has about 200,000 distinct CDR3 sequences; about 65% are singletons. Sequenced sample: peripheral blood. These TCRs come from a woman aged 55-69 years with primary liver carcinoma and hepatitis B virus infection.

To note about this clonotype: It may be a read error: a sequence one base away is much more abundant. The V gene is TRBV10-2, the J gene TRBJ2-2, with 8 nucleotides matching TRBD2. V shed 0 bases and J 7 bases; nucleotides not matched to a gene: 10. CDR1 is WSHSY and CDR2 is SAAADI in the germline V gene. This CDR3 comprises 17 residues. The CDR3 DNA reads as TGCGCCAGCAGTGAGTCGCCGGGGGGGGCGGCCAGCGGGGAGCTGTTTTTT. Amino acid sequence: CASSESPGGAASGELFF.

This clonotype was counted a few times. The conserved closing phenylalanine or tryptophan is absent in this CDR3, likely reflecting a read error. The chain is built from TRBV11-2 and TRBJ2-4; D is perhaps TRBD2 (5 bases). This CDR3 has 15 residues. Germline-derived CDR1 and CDR2 are SGHAT and FQNNGV. In DNA, the CDR3 is TGTGCCAGCAGTTTAGAACCGGCTAGCCAGGCCATTCAGTACTTA. Protein sequence: CASSLEPASQAIQYL.

On this clonotype: Just one base apart from a much larger clone, this may be a read error. This rearrangement joins TRBV6-1 to TRBJ2-7; 8 bases line up with TRBD1. The length of the CDR3 is 15 residues. The V gene end was trimmed by 2 bases and the J gene end by 4 bases; junction bases not matched to a gene: 7. The germline V gene encodes CDR1 MNHNS and CDR2 SASEGT. The CDR3 sequence: CASSELGTGLYEQYF. CDR3 DNA: TGTGCCAGCAGTGAATTAGGGACAGGTTTATACGAGCAGTACTTC.

Details on this clonotype: A much larger clone is a single base away; this may be a read error. This sequence joins TRBV14 and TRBJ2-1, with a tentative D call TRBD1 (5 bases). Germline V lookup: CDR1 SGHDN, CDR2 FVKESK. The CDR3 consists of 13 residues. DNA for the CDR3: TGTGCCAACAGCCAAGGTGGGGCTATTGAGCAGTTCTTC. Translating gives CANSQGGAIEQFF.

By proportion, this clonotype is medium-sized. V usage is TRBV11-2 and J usage is TRBJ2-3; 9 bases are a match to TRBD2. There are 15 residues in the CDR3. Looked up from germline, CDR1 is SGHAT and CDR2 is FQNNGV. V lost 5 bases to trimming and J lost 3 bases; unmatched junction nucleotides: 6. CDR3 in amino acids: CASSPIAGVTDTQYF. CDR3 coding DNA: TGTGCCAGCAGCCCGATAGCGGGAGTAACAGATACGCAGTATTTT.

A few counts support this clonotype. V is TRBV4-1 and J is TRBJ2-1, with unresolved D. V lost 0 bases, J lost 6 bases, and 9 bases lay in between. The CDR3 is 14 residues long. The germline CDR1 and CDR2 sequences are MGHRA and YSYEKL. The CDR3 reads CASSQEGLGNEQFF. The CDR3 nucleotides read TGCGCCAGCAGCCAAGAGGGGTTGGGCAATGAGCAGTTCTTC.

As to this clonotype: The junction and the germline gene differ at one end; a read error may be behind it. This rearrangement joins TRBV6-5 to TRBJ2-4; 8 bases map to TRBD2. CDR1 is MNHEY, CDR2 SVGAGI, per germline. This CDR3 has 19 residues. The CDR3 bases are TGTACCAGCAATGAAGAGGCAAGCGGAAGGACTAGCGCCAAAAACATTCAGTACTTC. Translating gives CTSNEEASGRTSAKNIQYF.

This clonotype was seen only a few times. The chain recombines TRBV4-1 with TRBJ2-3, with 7 bases fitting TRBD2. This CDR3 is built from 17 residues. V was clipped by 4 bases and J by 0 bases; unmatched bases: 10. Per the germline V gene, CDR1 is MGHRA and CDR2 is YSYEKL. CDR3 region: CASSRGLPMSSTDTQYF. In DNA form, the CDR3 reads TGCGCCAGCAGCCGGGGACTACCCATGTCTAGCACAGATACGCAGTATTTT.

Turning to this clonotype: Given a much more abundant clone one base away, this may be a read error. CDR3 residues: CDSSPAIVGDTQYF. In nucleotides, the CDR3 is TGTGACAGCAGCCCTGCAATAGTAGGAGATACGCAGTATTTT. This chain joins TRBV4-2 and TRBJ2-3; no clear D. Germline V gives CDR1 LGHNA, CDR2 YNFKEQ. The CDR3 consists of 14 residues.

This clonotype was counted ten times or more. This chain links TRBV11-2 with TRBJ2-5; no firm D call. The V gene lost 2 bases and the J gene lost 1 base, with 5 bases spanning the gap. Germline V gene sequence: CDR1 SGHAT, CDR2 FQNNGV. The CDR3 runs to 13 residues. CDR3 DNA sequence: TGTGCCAGCAGCTTATCGCCCCAAGAGACCCAGTACTTC. Translated, it gives CASSLSPQETQYF.

In regard to this clonotype: One end of the junction does not line up with germline, which may come from a read error. The gene calls are TRBV6-1 and TRBJ1-5; D perhaps matches TRBD1 (5 bases). The germline gives CDR1 MNHNS, CDR2 SASEGT. This CDR3 contains 15 residues. The CDR3 loop reads CASSGTGRSNRPQHF. CDR3 sequence (DNA): TGTGCCAGTAGTGGGACGGGCCGAAGCAATCGGCCCCAGCATTTT.

Regarding this clonotype: A read error may account for a junction end that differs from germline. V gene TRBV14 combines with J gene TRBJ2-7; 9 bases line up with TRBD1. This CDR3 is 14 amino acids long. Germline CDR1 and CDR2: SGHDN and FVKESK. The CDR3 protein is CASSPGQGSAERYF. The CDR3 DNA sequence: TGTGCCAGCAGCCCCGGACAGGGGTCGGCCGAGCGGTACTTC.

On this clonotype: The conserved phenylalanine or tryptophan is not found at the CDR3 terminus, so this likely reflects a read error. Because the CDR3's place on the DNA is in doubt, the DNA is left out and the CDR3 is given as listed by TCRdb. The V and J genes are TRBV11-2 and TRBJ2-7; the table's D call of TRBD2 was not tested on the DNA. The CDR3 totals 14 residues, both ends included. Germline values: CDR1 SGHAT, CDR2 FQNNGV. CDR3 sequence reads: CASNPTSGSRERYL.

Concerning this clonotype: A much more abundant neighbour one base away suggests this may be a read error. The V call is TRBV7-9, the J call TRBJ2-1; D remains unclear. Per germline, CDR1 SEHNR and CDR2 FQNEAQ (reference sequence). The length of the CDR3 is 12 residues. CDR3 residues: CASSRIYNEQSF. The CDR3 region has the DNA TGTGCCAGCAGCCGAATCTACAATGAGCAGTCCTTC.

This clonotype appeared many times. This CDR3 reads CASSWGTSGMTDTQYF. The CDR3 DNA is TGTGCCAGCAGTTGGGGGACTAGCGGGATGACAGATACGCAGTATTTT. The chain is built from TRBV28 and TRBJ2-3; 13 bases agree with TRBD2. The V segment lost 4 bases and the J segment 3 bases; nucleotides outside the gene matches: 4. The CDR3 is made up of 16 amino acids. Germline CDR1 reads MDHEN; CDR2 reads SYDVKM. Supplemented by reference TRBV28 and TRBJ2-3, the full variable domain reads DVKVTQSSRYLVKRTGEKVFLECVQDMDHENMFWYRQDPGLGLRLIYFSYDVKMKEKGDIPEGYSVSREKKERFSLILESASTNQTSMYLCASSWGTSGMTDTQYFGPGTRLTVL.

This sequence joins TRBV7-9 and TRBJ1-1, with 10 bases identical to TRBD1. The CDR3 loop spans 15 amino acids. Germline CDR1 reads SEHNR; CDR2 reads FQNEAQ (reference sequence). Unmatched junction bases numbered 9, after V lost 4 bases and J lost 7 bases. As DNA, the CDR3 is TGTGCCAGCAGCTCCTGGACAGGGGGAGAGGTTGAAGCTTTCTTT. Translating gives CASSSWTGGEVEAFF.

This clonotype was seen many times. The chain is built from TRBV7-9 and TRBJ1-1, with TRBD1 matching 7 bases. The V gene's germline CDR1 is SEHNR and CDR2 FQNEAQ (reference sequence). CDR3 length: 14 amino acids. Trimming took 7 bases from V and 4 from J; bases not matched to a gene: 9. CDR3 in amino acids: CASIPLQGSTEAFF. DNA for the CDR3: TGTGCCAGCATTCCTCTACAGGGGAGCACTGAAGCTTTCTTT.

This clonotype was observed a few times. Given a much more abundant clone one base away, this may be a read error. The conserved phenylalanine or tryptophan normally closing the CDR3 is absent here, so this likely arose from a read error. The V call is TRBV4-1, the J call TRBJ1-1; no reliable D call. Germline V gene data show CDR1 as MGHRA and CDR2 as YSYEKL. Deletions cut 0 bases from V and 5 bases from J, with 1 base between. The CDR3 is 11 amino acids. The CDR3 nucleotides are TGCGCCAGCAGCCAAGAAACTGAAGCTTTCTCT. This codes for CASSQETEAFS.

Worth noting for this clonotype: No conserved phenylalanine or tryptophan is present at the end of the CDR3, so a read error is the likely explanation. It is unclear where the CDR3 begins or ends on the DNA, so no DNA is shown, and the CDR3 is as TCRdb lists it. V gene TRBV11-2 combines with J gene TRBJ2-7; TRBD2, the table's D call, was not compared with the DNA. Germline assignment: CDR1 SGHAT and CDR2 FQNNGV. The CDR3 spans 11 residues, counting both ends. The CDR3 is CARSSASSLEY.

To note about this clonotype: This sequence may be a read error, since a much larger clone differs from it by one base. This sequence joins TRBV12-3 or TRBV12-4 and TRBJ2-2; D unresolved. This CDR3 region has 13 residues. Written as DNA, the CDR3 is TGTGTCAGCAGCGTCTCGAACACCGGGGAGCTGTTTTTT. Amino acids: CVSSVSNTGELFF.